One and the same sample provided the 28 T cell receptor beta chains below, sequenced in a study of radiotherapy plus CTLA-4 blockade in lung cancer. Clones were read by immunoSEQ multiplex PCR, and TCRdb kept only the in-frame ones, dropping some. The sample lists about 67,000 clones, around 69% occurring once. The source material was peripheral blood, sampled from a patient treated with radiotherapy plus ipilimumab. All receptors derive from a human donor with non-small cell lung cancer whose response to radiotherapy plus ipilimumab could not be evaluated. Some clones in this sample may be carry-over from other donors' samples.

The V gene is TRBV28, the J gene TRBJ1-4; D unclear. The CDR3 spans 13 residues. Trimming cost V 9 bases and J 4 bases, with 12 bases left between them. Germline values: CDR1 MDHEN, CDR2 SYDVKM. The CDR3 nucleotides read TGTGCCAGTCTCGGGTTAGATAATGAAAAACTGTTTTTT. It specifies CASLGLDNEKLFF.

The chain employs TRBV5-4 and TRBJ2-3; 12 bases fit TRBD2. V gave up 7 bases and J gave up 2 bases; unmatched junction bases: 5. CDR1 is SGHNT and CDR2 is YYREEE in the germline V gene (reference sequence). The CDR3 runs to 15 residues. The CDR3 DNA reads as TGTGCCAGCGTGACTAGCGGGGGCACCACAGATACGCAGTATTTT. This sequence encodes CASVTSGGTTDTQYF.

The chain joins TRBV27 to TRBJ1-5; D is perhaps TRBD1 (5 bases). CDR3 length: 16 residues. Germline CDR1 is MNHEY and CDR2 is SMNVEV (reference sequence). With 2 bases removed from V and 0 bases from J, the gap between germline ends came to 11 bases. The CDR3 loop is CASSLRWGPSNQPQHF. CDR3 DNA sequence: TGTGCCAGCAGTTTAAGATGGGGCCCTAGCAATCAGCCCCAGCATTTT.

The V and J genes are TRBV28 and TRBJ1-2, with D unresolved. CDR1 and CDR2 from the germline V gene are MDHEN and SYDVKM. V was trimmed by 7 bases and J by 5 bases, leaving 11 bases between them. The CDR3 is made up of 12 amino acids. The CDR3 region has the DNA TGTGCCAGCACTGCAGACATTTATGGCTACACCTTC. Its protein product is CASTADIYGYTF.

The V gene is TRBV18, the J gene TRBJ2-1, with 14 nucleotides matching TRBD2. The trim removed 4 bases at V and 1 base at J, leaving 0 bases unmatched. There are 16 residues in the CDR3. Looked up from germline, CDR1 is KGHSH and CDR2 is LQKENI. This chain's CDR3 is CASSRTSGGSYNEQFF. The CDR3 DNA reads TGTGCCAGCTCACGGACTAGCGGGGGGTCCTACAATGAGCAGTTCTTC.

The chain recombines TRBV29-1 with TRBJ2-2, with a weak D call TRBD1 (6 bases). This CDR3 has 17 amino acids. The germline CDR1 and CDR2 sequences are SQVTM and ANQGSEA. Trimming shortened V by 5 bases and J by 1 base, and 20 bases separated the two germline ends. The CDR3 spells CSVWDTFRALNTGELFF. The CDR3 nucleotides are TGCAGCGTTTGGGACACCTTTAGAGCATTGAACACCGGGGAGCTGTTTTTT.

The rearrangement links TRBV19 to TRBJ1-4, with D tentatively TRBD1 (5 bases). The CDR3 is 12 residues long. The V gene lost 3 bases and the J gene lost 16 bases, with 15 bases spanning the gap. CDR1 is LNHDA, CDR2 SQIVND, per germline (reference sequence). CDR3 sequence: CASSMTSGHSFF. The CDR3, as DNA: TGTGCCAGTAGTATGACCAGTGGACACTCGTTTTTT.

The chain carries TRBV7-2 and TRBJ2-3; 7 bases line up with TRBD2. Germline CDR1 reads SGHTA; CDR2 reads FQGNSA. V lost 5 bases and J lost 4; bases outside the gene matches: 6. This CDR3 is built from 14 residues. The chain's CDR3 is CASSKWGRADTQYF. The CDR3 DNA reads as TGTGCCAGCAGCAAGTGGGGGAGGGCAGATACGCAGTATTTT.

The V and J genes are TRBV28 and TRBJ1-5, with unresolved D. The CDR3 is 10 residues long. The V and J ends lost 4 bases and 9 bases respectively, with 4 bases between them. The germline V gene encodes CDR1 MDHEN and CDR2 SYDVKM. Here the CDR3 DNA reads TGTGCCAGCAGTTCGTCGCCCCAGCATTTT. Protein product: CASSSSPQHF. Full variable domain (missing parts from reference TRBV28 and TRBJ1-5): DVKVTQSSRYLVKRTGEKVFLECVQDMDHENMFWYRQDPGLGLRLIYFSYDVKMKEKGDIPEGYSVSREKKERFSLILESASTNQTSMYLCASSSSPQHFGDGTRLSIL.

In its sample, this clone was seen a few times. V and J are TRBV7-9 and TRBJ2-2; possibly TRBD2 for D (5 bases). In germline, CDR1 is SEHNR, CDR2 FQNEAQ (reference sequence). The length of the CDR3 is 15 residues. Trimming pared 8 bases from V and 4 bases from J, leaving 17 bases between. The chain's CDR3 is CASEGPRTPTGELFF. In nucleotides, the CDR3 is TGTGCCAGCGAGGGCCCCAGGACCCCCACCGGGGAGCTGTTTTTT. Complete variable domain (other parts from reference TRBV7-9 and TRBJ2-2): DTGVSQNPRHKITKRGQNVTFRCDPISEHNRLYWYRQTLGQGPEFLTYFQNEAQLEKSRLLSDRFSAERPKGSFSTLEIQRTEQGDSAMYLCASEGPRTPTGELFFGEGSRLTVL.

V gene TRBV6-6 combines with J gene TRBJ1-1; D remains ambiguous. Germline CDR1 is MNHNY and CDR2 is SVGAGI (reference sequence). With 2 bases removed from V and 7 bases from J, the gap between germline ends came to 14 bases. The CDR3 consists of 14 residues. The CDR3 sequence: CASSYGENEGEAFF. CDR3 in DNA: TGTGCCAGCAGTTACGGGGAGAATGAAGGTGAAGCTTTCTTT.

The chain couples TRBV7-9 to TRBJ2-3; 8 nucleotides align to TRBD1. The CDR3 has 16 amino acids. V gave up 4 bases and J gave up 1 base; unmatched junction bases: 7. Per germline, CDR1 SEHNR and CDR2 FQNEAQ (reference sequence). CDR3 sequence (DNA): TGTGCCAGCAGCTCCGGACAGGGCTTGCGCACAGATACGCAGTATTTT. It yields the protein CASSSGQGLRTDTQYF.

V and J are TRBV19 and TRBJ1-6; maybe TRBD1 (6 bases). From germline, CDR1 is LNHDA and CDR2 SQIVND (reference sequence). The V end was cut by 7 bases, the J end by 0 bases, with 19 bases between. There are 18 residues in the CDR3. DNA of the CDR3: TGTGCCAGTAAAGGGTGGTCGAACAGGGACTCCTATAATTCACCCCTCCACTTT. Protein product: CASKGWSNRDSYNSPLHF.

This clone was seen a few times. This sequence joins TRBV4-1 and TRBJ1-5; D is uncertain. Germline assignment: CDR1 MGHRA and CDR2 YSYEKL. V was trimmed by 0 bases and J by 10 bases, leaving 10 bases between them. The CDR3 is 13 residues long. The CDR3 loop is CASSQEERLPQHF. The CDR3 DNA follows: TGCGCCAGCAGCCAAGAAGAGCGTCTTCCCCAGCATTTT.

V and J are TRBV6-1 and TRBJ2-1, with 12 bases lining up with TRBD2. Trimming at V came to 8 bases and at J to 9 bases, leaving 5 bases not matched to a gene. Per germline, CDR1 MNHNS and CDR2 SASEGT. This CDR3 has 13 residues. For the CDR3, the DNA is TGTGCCAGCCGGCTAGCGGGGGGGAGTGAGCAGTTCTTC. Protein: CASRLAGGSEQFF.

This chain uses TRBV4-1 with TRBJ2-7; D might be TRBD2 (6 bases). The CDR3 covers 16 residues. Trimming shortened V by 1 base and J by 2 bases, and 15 bases separated the two germline ends. Germline V gene data show CDR1 as MGHRA and CDR2 as YSYEKL. The CDR3 DNA reads as TGCGCCAGCAGCCAAGTAGCGGCCCGAGGGGCCTACGAGCAGTACTTC. Its translation is CASSQVAARGAYEQYF.

The V gene is TRBV2, the J gene TRBJ1-4, with TRBD1 matching 7 bases. The junction had 10 bases not matched to a gene; V was cut back by 7 bases and J by 2 bases. This CDR3 is 16 amino acids long. Germline loops: CDR1 SNHLY, CDR2 FYNNEI. CDR3 region: CASTYGTDLTNEKLFF. The CDR3 DNA reads as TGTGCCAGCACCTACGGGACAGATCTTACTAATGAAAAACTGTTTTTT. The full variable domain, completed using reference TRBV2 and TRBJ1-4, is EPEVTQTPSHQVTQMGQEVILRCVPISNHLYFYWYRQILGQKVEFLVSFYNNEISEKSEIFDDQFSVERPDGSNFTLKIRSTKLEDSAMYFCASTYGTDLTNEKLFFGSGTQLSVL.

The CDR3 protein is CASARESLNTEAFF. The CDR3 DNA reads as TGCGCCAGTGCCCGGGAGTCTCTGAACACTGAAGCTTTCTTT. The rearrangement joins TRBV5-1 to TRBJ1-1; D gene ambiguous. Trimming removed 8 bases at V and 0 bases at J, with 14 bases between. Germline V gene data show CDR1 as SGHRS and CDR2 as YFSETQ. The CDR3 runs to 14 residues.

J is TRBJ1-5 and V is TRBV28; 8 nucleotides align to TRBD1. This CDR3 has 15 residues. CDR1 is MDHEN and CDR2 is SYDVKM in the germline V gene. With 5 bases clipped from V and 1 base from J, the junction kept 4 bases outside the gene matches. DNA for the CDR3: TGTGCCAGCAGTACAGGGGGAATAAGCAATCAGCCCCAGCATTTT. Translation gives CASSTGGISNQPQHF.

The chain employs TRBV13 and TRBJ1-1; 12 bases map to TRBD1. This CDR3 is built from 16 residues. Germline CDR1 reads PRHDT; CDR2 reads FYEKMQ (reference sequence). Trimming at V came to 0 bases and at J to 5 bases, leaving 4 bases not matched to a gene. The CDR3 protein is CASSLGGTGGRTEAFF. CDR3 nucleotides: TGTGCCAGCAGCTTAGGAGGGACAGGGGGCCGGACTGAAGCTTTCTTT.

The chain couples TRBV5-4 to TRBJ2-3; a weak D match, TRBD1 (6 bases). The length of the CDR3 is 14 residues. The V end lost 0 bases, the J end lost 6 bases, and 11 bases lay between the germline ends. Per the germline V gene, CDR1 is SGHNT and CDR2 is YYREEE (reference sequence). The CDR3 region has the DNA TGTGCCAGCAGCTTGGCAGGGGATGGCGATACGCAGTATTTT. Translated, it gives CASSLAGDGDTQYF.

The rearrangement uses TRBV7-2 and TRBJ2-3; D perhaps matches TRBD2 (6 bases). Germline-derived CDR1 and CDR2 are SGHTA and FQGNSA. With 2 bases removed from V and 1 base from J, the gap between germline ends came to 10 bases. The CDR3 has 15 amino acids. The CDR3 reads CASSLMTRRTDTQYF. As DNA, the CDR3 is TGTGCCAGCAGCTTAATGACTAGACGCACAGATACGCAGTATTTT.

The chain employs TRBV2 and TRBJ2-1; a weak D match, TRBD2 (6 bases). The CDR3 length is 15 residues. CDR1 and CDR2 (germline): SNHLY, FYNNEI. The V end was cut by 3 bases, the J end by 4 bases, with 13 bases between. For the CDR3, the DNA is TGTGCCAGCAGTGAGATAGGGGAGGCGTACAATGAGCAGTTCTTC. Translated, it gives CASSEIGEAYNEQFF.

The CDR3 DNA sequence: TGTGCCAGCAGTCAAACACCGGGACAGGGGTACGCCGGGGAGCTGTTTTTT. It translates to CASSQTPGQGYAGELFF. The chain is built from TRBV2 and TRBJ2-2, with TRBD1 identical over 10 bases. Germline CDR1 reads SNHLY; CDR2 reads FYNNEI. V dropped 5 bases and J dropped 6; count of bases not matched to a gene: 12. The CDR3 covers 17 residues.

Remarks on this clone: The sample holds other DNA sequences that translate to the same CDR3. The CDR3 reads CASDETYNSPLHF. The CDR3 DNA is TGCGCCAGTGACGAGACTTATAATTCACCCCTCCACTTT. This sequence joins TRBV10-2 and TRBJ1-6; D is undetermined. V was trimmed by 9 bases and J by 4 bases, leaving 10 bases between them. The germline gives CDR1 WSHSY, CDR2 SAAADI. The CDR3 contains 13 residues.

This rearrangement joins TRBV10-3 to TRBJ2-4, with TRBD1 identical over 11 bases. The CDR3 length is 16 residues. J was trimmed by 0 bases and V by 8 bases; bases with no gene match: 6. The germline V gene encodes CDR1 ENHRY and CDR2 SYGVKD. For the CDR3, the DNA is TGTGCCATCTCCCCGGACAGGGGGCAAGCCAAAAACATTCAGTACTTC. Amino acid sequence: CAISPDRGQAKNIQYF.

V is TRBV29-1 and J is TRBJ1-1, with D tentatively TRBD1 (6 bases). Germline-derived CDR1 and CDR2 are SQVTM and ANQGSEA. Trimming took 8 bases from V and 8 from J, leaving 12 bases between them. This CDR3 comprises 10 residues. The CDR3 is CSCGQGEAFF. The CDR3 coding sequence is TGCAGCTGCGGGCAGGGGGAAGCTTTCTTT.

This clone rates as medium-sized. As DNA, the CDR3 is TGTGCCAGTAGCCACCGACACGAGAACACTGAAGCTTTCTTT. This encodes CASSHRHENTEAFF. This rearrangement joins TRBV19 to TRBJ1-1; D call uncertain. Germline CDR1 LNHDA, CDR2 SQIVND (reference sequence). V lost 6 bases, J lost 1 base, and 12 bases lay in between. The CDR3 consists of 14 residues. The entire variable domain, with the rest obtained from reference TRBV19 and TRBJ1-1, is as follows: DGGITQSPKYLFRKEGQNVTLSCEQNLNHDAMYWYRQDPGQGLRLIYYSQIVNDFQKGDIAEGYSVSREKKESFPLTVTSAQKNPTAFYLCASSHRHENTEAFFGQGTRLTVV.